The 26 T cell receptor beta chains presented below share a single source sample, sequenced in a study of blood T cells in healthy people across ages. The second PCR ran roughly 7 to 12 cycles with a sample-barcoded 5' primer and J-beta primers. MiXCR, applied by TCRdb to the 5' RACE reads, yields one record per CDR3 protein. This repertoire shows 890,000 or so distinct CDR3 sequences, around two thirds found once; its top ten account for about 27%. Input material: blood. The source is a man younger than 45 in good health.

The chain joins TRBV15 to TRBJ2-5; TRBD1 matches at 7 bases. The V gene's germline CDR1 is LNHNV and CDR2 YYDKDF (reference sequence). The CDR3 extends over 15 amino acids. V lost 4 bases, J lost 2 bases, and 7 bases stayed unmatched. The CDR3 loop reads CATSTLGTAQETQYF. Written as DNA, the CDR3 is TGTGCCACCAGCACCCTAGGGACAGCTCAAGAGACCCAGTACTTC.

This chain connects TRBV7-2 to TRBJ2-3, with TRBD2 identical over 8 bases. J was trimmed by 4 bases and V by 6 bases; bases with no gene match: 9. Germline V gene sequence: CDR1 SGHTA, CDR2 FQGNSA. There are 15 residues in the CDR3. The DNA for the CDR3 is TGTGCCAGCAGTAATAGCGGGATTATCTCAGATACGCAGTATTTT. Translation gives CASSNSGIISDTQYF.

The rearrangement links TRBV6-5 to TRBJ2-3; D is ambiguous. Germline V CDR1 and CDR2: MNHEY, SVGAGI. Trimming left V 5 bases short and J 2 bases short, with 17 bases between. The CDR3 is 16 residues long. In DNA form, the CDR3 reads TGTGCCAGCAGTCCTGGGCCGGATACCCACACAGATACGCAGTATTTT. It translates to CASSPGPDTHTDTQYF.

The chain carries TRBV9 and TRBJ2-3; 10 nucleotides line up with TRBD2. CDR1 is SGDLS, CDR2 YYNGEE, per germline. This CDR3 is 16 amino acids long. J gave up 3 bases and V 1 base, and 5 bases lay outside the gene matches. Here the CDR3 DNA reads TGTGCCAGCAGCGTATCAGGGGGACTAGCGACAGATACGCAGTATTTT. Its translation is CASSVSGGLATDTQYF.

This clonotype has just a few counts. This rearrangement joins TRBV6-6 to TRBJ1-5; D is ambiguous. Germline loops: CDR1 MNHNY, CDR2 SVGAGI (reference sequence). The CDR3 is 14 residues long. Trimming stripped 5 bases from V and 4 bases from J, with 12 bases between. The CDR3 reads CASSPGRGNQPQHF. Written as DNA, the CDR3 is TGTGCCAGCAGTCCTGGACGGGGTAATCAGCCCCAGCATTTT.

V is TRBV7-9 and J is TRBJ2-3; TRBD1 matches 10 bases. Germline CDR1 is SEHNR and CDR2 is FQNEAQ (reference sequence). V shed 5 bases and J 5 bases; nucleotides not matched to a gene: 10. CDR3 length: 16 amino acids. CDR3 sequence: CASSPPGQGVVDTQYF. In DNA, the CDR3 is TGTGCCAGCAGCCCCCCCGGACAGGGGGTCGTAGATACGCAGTATTTT. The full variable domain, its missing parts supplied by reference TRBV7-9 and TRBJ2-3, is DTGVSQNPRHKITKRGQNVTFRCDPISEHNRLYWYRQTLGQGPEFLTYFQNEAQLEKSRLLSDRFSAERPKGSFSTLEIQRTEQGDSAMYLCASSPPGQGVVDTQYFGPGTRLTVL.

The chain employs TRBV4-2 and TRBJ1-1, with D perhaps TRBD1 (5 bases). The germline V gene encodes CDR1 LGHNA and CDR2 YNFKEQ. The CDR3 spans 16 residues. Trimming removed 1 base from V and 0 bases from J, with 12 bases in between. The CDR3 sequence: CASSQAGGPMNTEAFF. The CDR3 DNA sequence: TGTGCCAGCAGCCAAGCGGGGGGACCCATGAACACTGAAGCTTTCTTT.

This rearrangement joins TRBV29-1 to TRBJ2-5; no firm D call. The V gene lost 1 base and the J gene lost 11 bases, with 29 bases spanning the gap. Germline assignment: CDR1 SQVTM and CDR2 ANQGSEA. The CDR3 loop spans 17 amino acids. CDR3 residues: CSVEGLWGRKGGNEQYF. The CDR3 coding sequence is TGCAGCGTTGAAGGCCTATGGGGTCGTAAGGGCGGCAATGAGCAGTACTTC.

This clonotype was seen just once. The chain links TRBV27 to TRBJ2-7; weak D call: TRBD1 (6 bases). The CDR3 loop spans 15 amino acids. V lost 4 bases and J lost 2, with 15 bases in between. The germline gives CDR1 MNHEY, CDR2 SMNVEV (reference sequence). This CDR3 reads CASSSPQGSPYEQYF. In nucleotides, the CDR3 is TGTGCCAGCAGTTCCCCTCAGGGGAGCCCCTACGAGCAGTACTTC.

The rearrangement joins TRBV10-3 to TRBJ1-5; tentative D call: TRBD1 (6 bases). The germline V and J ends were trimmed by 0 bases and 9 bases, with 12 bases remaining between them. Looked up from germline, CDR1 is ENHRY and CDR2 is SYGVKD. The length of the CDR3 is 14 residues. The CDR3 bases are TGTGCCATCAGTGAGTCCAGGGGAGAGGGGCCCCAGCATTTT. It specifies CAISESRGEGPQHF.

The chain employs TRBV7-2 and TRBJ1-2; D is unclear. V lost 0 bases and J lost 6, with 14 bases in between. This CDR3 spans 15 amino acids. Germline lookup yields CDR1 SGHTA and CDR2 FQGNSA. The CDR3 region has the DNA TGTGCCAGCAGCTTAGCCCGGACCCTCCCGGATGGCTACACCTTC. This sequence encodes CASSLARTLPDGYTF.

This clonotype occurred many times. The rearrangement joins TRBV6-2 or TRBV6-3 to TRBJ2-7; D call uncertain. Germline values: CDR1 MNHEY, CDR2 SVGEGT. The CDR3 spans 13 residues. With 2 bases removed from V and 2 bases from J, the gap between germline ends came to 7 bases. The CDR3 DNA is TGTGCCAGCAGTTACGCCAGCACCTACGAGCAGTACTTC. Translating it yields CASSYASTYEQYF.

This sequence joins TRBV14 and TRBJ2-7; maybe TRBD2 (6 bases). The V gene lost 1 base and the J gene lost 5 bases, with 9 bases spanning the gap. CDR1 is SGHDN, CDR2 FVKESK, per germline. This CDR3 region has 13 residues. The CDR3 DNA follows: TGTGCCAGCAGCCAAGGGGGAGGAAACGAGCAGTACTTC. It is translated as CASSQGGGNEQYF.

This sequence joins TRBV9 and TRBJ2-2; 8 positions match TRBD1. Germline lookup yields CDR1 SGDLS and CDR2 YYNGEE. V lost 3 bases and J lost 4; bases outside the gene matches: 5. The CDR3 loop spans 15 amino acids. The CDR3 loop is CASSGQGTSTGELFF. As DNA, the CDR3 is TGTGCCAGCAGCGGACAGGGGACGAGCACCGGGGAGCTGTTTTTT.

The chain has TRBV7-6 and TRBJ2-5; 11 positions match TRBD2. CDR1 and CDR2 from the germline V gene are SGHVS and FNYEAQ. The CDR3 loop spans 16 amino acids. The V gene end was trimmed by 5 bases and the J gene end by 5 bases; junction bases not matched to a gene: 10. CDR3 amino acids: CASSVVAGGPEETQYF. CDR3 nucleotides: TGTGCCAGCAGCGTGGTAGCGGGGGGGCCGGAGGAGACCCAGTACTTC.

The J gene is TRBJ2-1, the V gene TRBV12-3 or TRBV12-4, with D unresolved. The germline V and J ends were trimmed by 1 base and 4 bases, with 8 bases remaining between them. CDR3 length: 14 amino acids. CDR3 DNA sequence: TGTGCCAGCAGTTTAGATGGGCCATACAATGAGCAGTTCTTC. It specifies CASSLDGPYNEQFF.

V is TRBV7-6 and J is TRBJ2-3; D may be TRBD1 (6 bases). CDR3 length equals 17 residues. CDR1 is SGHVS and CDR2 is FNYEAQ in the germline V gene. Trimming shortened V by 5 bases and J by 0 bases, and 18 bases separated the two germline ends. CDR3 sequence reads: CASSLLARGGSTDTQYF. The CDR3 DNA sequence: TGTGCCAGCAGCCTATTGGCCAGGGGTGGTAGCACAGATACGCAGTATTTT.

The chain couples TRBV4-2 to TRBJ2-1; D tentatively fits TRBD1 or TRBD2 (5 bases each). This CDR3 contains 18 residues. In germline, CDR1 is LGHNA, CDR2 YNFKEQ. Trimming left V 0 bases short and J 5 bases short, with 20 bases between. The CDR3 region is CASSQEAKLGVGDNEQFF. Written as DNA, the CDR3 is TGTGCCAGCAGCCAAGAAGCCAAATTGGGGGTCGGGGACAATGAGCAGTTCTTC.

In DNA, the CDR3 is TGTGCCAGCAGCCCTAGTAGCGACTATGGCTACACCTTC. Its translation is CASSPSSDYGYTF. V and J are TRBV7-2 and TRBJ1-2; D ambiguous. Germline V CDR1 and CDR2: SGHTA, FQGNSA. V lost 5 bases and J 3 bases, leaving 10 bases between the germline ends. This CDR3 is 13 amino acids long.

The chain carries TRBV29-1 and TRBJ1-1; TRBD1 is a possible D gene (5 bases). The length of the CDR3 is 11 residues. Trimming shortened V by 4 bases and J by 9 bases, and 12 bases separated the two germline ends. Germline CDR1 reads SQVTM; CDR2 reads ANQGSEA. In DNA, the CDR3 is TGCAGCGTTGGAGAGGGGCTCCAAGCTTTCTTT. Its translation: CSVGEGLQAFF. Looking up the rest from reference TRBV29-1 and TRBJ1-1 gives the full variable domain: SAVISQKPSRDICQRGTSLTIQCQVDSQVTMMFWYRQQPGQSLTLIATANQGSEATYESGFVIDKFPISRPNLTFSTLTVSNMSPEDSSIYLCSVGEGLQAFFGQGTRLTVV.

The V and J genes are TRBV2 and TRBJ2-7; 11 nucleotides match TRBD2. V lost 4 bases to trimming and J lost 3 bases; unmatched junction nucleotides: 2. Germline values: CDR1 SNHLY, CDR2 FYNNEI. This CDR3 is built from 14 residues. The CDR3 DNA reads TGTGCCAGCAGTGGACTAGCGGGGAGCTACGAGCAGTACTTC. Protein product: CASSGLAGSYEQYF.

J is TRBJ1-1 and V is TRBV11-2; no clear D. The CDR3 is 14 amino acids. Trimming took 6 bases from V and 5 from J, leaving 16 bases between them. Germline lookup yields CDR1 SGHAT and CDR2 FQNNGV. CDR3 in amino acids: CASSWAAISTEAFF. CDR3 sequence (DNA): TGTGCCAGCAGTTGGGCTGCGATTTCTACTGAAGCTTTCTTT.

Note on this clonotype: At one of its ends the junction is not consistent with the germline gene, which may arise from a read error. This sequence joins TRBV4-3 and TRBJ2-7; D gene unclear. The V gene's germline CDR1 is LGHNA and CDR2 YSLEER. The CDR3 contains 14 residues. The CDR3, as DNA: TGCGCCAGCGGCCAGGACGAGCACTCCTACGAGCAGTACTTC. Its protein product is CASGQDEHSYEQYF.

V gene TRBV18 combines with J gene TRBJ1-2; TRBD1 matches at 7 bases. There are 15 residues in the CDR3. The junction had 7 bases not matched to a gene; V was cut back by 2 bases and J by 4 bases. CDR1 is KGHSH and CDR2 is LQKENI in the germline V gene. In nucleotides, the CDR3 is TGTGCCAGCTCACCAGCAGGGGGGCCCTTCTATGGCTACACCTTC. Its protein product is CASSPAGGPFYGYTF.

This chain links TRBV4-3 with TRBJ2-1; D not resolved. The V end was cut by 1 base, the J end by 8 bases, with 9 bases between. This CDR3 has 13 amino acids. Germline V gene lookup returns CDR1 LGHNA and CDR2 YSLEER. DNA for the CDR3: TGCGCCAGCAGCCAAGCGTGGGTCCATGAGCAGTTCTTC. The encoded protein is CASSQAWVHEQFF.

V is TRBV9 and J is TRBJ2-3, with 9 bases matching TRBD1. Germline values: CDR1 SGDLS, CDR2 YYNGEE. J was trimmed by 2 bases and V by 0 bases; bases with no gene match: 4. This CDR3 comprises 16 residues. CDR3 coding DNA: TGTGCCAGCAGCGTAGGTGGGACAGGGACCACAGATACGCAGTATTTT. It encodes CASSVGGTGTTDTQYF. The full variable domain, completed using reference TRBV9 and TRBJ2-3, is DSGVTQTPKHLITATGQRVTLRCSPRSGDLSVYWYQQSLDQGLQFLIQYYNGEERAKGNILERFSAQQFPDLHSELNLSSLELGDSALYFCASSVGGTGTTDTQYFGPGTRLTVL.